A single sample gave rise to the 13 T cell receptor beta chains below, sequenced in a study of early stage breast cancer tumors. Assay used: immunoSEQ multiplex PCR; TCRdb lists only in-frame clones, some missing. The data show 44,000 or so clones, roughly four fifths seen once. The sample comprised blood. These receptors were taken from a person aged 45 to 60 with breast cancer.

This clone was seen once. The chain uses TRBV5-1 and TRBJ1-1; tentatively, D is TRBD1 (6 bases). Germline assignment: CDR1 SGHRS and CDR2 YFSETQ. This CDR3 region has 17 residues. V lost 0 bases, J lost 3 bases, and 18 bases lay in between. CDR3 sequence (DNA): TGCGCCAGCAGCTTGGTATCAGGGCTCCCAGGGGACACTGAAGCTTTCTTT. Amino acids: CASSLVSGLPGDTEAFF.

The chain recombines TRBV7-2 with TRBJ2-2; D may be TRBD2 (5 bases). CDR1 and CDR2 (germline): SGHTA, FQGNSA. The CDR3 is made up of 13 amino acids. V dropped 4 bases and J dropped 8 bases, with 11 bases sitting between them. The CDR3 reads CASSSSGLGELFF. CDR3 nucleotide sequence: TGTGCCAGCAGCTCCAGCGGTTTGGGGGAGCTGTTTTTT. Based on the CDR3 plus reference TRBV7-2 and TRBJ2-2, the full variable domain is GAGVSQSPSNKVTEKGKDVELRCDPISGHTALYWYRQSLGQGLEFLIYFQGNSAPDKSGLPSDRFSAERTGGSVSTLTIQRTQQEDSAVYLCASSSSGLGELFFGEGSRLTVL.

This sequence joins TRBV7-9 and TRBJ2-2; D ambiguous. Trimming removed 11 bases from V and 0 bases from J, with 10 bases in between. This CDR3 has 13 amino acids. Germline V CDR1 and CDR2: SEHNR, FQNEAQ (reference sequence). This CDR3 reads CASLAPNTGELFF. The DNA of the CDR3 is TGTGCCTCTCTGGCCCCGAACACCGGGGAGCTGTTTTTT.

J is TRBJ2-7 and V is TRBV5-1, with D possibly TRBD1 on 6 matching bases. CDR3 length equals 17 residues. Germline V lookup: CDR1 SGHRS, CDR2 YFSETQ. V was shortened by 5 bases and J by 3 bases, with 24 bases between the two germline ends. CDR3 nucleotides: TGCGCCAGCAGTTGGGGAAACAGGGAACCGGGTGTCTACGAGCAGTACTTC. Translated, it gives CASSWGNREPGVYEQYF.

The chain has TRBV10-2 and TRBJ2-1, with D possibly TRBD1 on 6 matching bases. Deletions cut 7 bases from V and 0 bases from J, with 19 bases between. CDR1 and CDR2 from the germline V gene are WSHSY and SAAADI. The CDR3 is 17 residues long. For the CDR3, the DNA is TGCGCCAGCATCCCCGTGGGGGCCTTAAGCTCCTACAATGAGCAGTTCTTC. This gives the protein CASIPVGALSSYNEQFF.

A single count supports this clone. V usage is TRBV25-1 and J usage is TRBJ2-5, with D perhaps given as TRBD1 or TRBD2 (5 bases each). From germline, CDR1 is MGHDK and CDR2 SYGVNS. The V end was cut by 7 bases, the J end by 5 bases, with 14 bases between. The CDR3 length is 13 residues. The CDR3 bases are TGTGCCAGCACCGGAAACGGGGCGGAGACCCAGTACTTC. This sequence encodes CASTGNGAETQYF.

V and J are TRBV5-6 and TRBJ2-3; D is tentatively TRBD1 or TRBD2 (5 bases each). Trimming removed 3 bases at V and 0 bases at J, with 5 bases between. CDR1 is SGHDT, CDR2 YYEEEE, per germline. The CDR3 is 13 residues long. CDR3 coding DNA: TGTGCCAGCAGCTGGGACAGCACAGATACGCAGTATTTT. This sequence encodes CASSWDSTDTQYF.

This sequence joins TRBV5-1 and TRBJ1-4; D may be TRBD1 (5 bases). Trimming removed 2 bases at V and 4 bases at J, with 9 bases between. The CDR3 runs 14 residues. Germline V gene sequence: CDR1 SGHRS, CDR2 YFSETQ. CDR3: CASSFGGGNEKLFF. CDR3 sequence (DNA): TGCGCCAGCAGCTTTGGGGGTGGTAATGAAAAACTGTTTTTT. The entire variable domain, with the rest obtained from reference TRBV5-1 and TRBJ1-4, is as follows: KAGVTQTPRYLIKTRGQQVTLSCSPISGHRSVSWYQQTPGQGLQFLFEYFSETQRNKGNFPGRFSGRQFSNSRSEMNVSTLELGDSALYLCASSFGGGNEKLFFGSGTQLSVL.

This chain joins TRBV19 and TRBJ1-2; maybe TRBD1 (5 bases). The V gene lost 0 bases and the J gene lost 2 bases, with 7 bases spanning the gap. Germline CDR1 and CDR2: LNHDA and SQIVND (reference sequence). The CDR3 has 14 residues. CDR3: CASSIDGTNYGYTF. For the CDR3, the DNA is TGTGCCAGTAGTATAGACGGGACGAACTATGGCTACACCTTC.

As regards this clone: Other DNA sequences of this sample code for an identical CDR3. The V call is TRBV18, the J call TRBJ2-5, with D perhaps matching TRBD1 or TRBD2 (5 bases each). Trimming took 3 bases from V and 0 from J, leaving 8 bases between them. CDR1 and CDR2 (germline): KGHSH, LQKENI. The CDR3 is 14 residues long. The CDR3 reads CASSPRGDQETQYF. In DNA, the CDR3 is TGTGCCAGCTCACCCCGGGGCGACCAAGAGACCCAGTACTTC. Full variable domain (remainder filled in from reference TRBV18 and TRBJ2-5): NAGVMQNPRHLVRRRGQEARLRCSPMKGHSHVYWYRQLPEEGLKFMVYLQKENIIDESGMPKERFSAEFPKEGPSILRIQQVVRGDSAAYFCASSPRGDQETQYFGPGTRLLVL.

V and J are TRBV19 and TRBJ2-3; 12 bases are a match to TRBD1. CDR1 and CDR2 (germline): LNHDA, SQIVND (reference sequence). This CDR3 is built from 15 residues. V shed 6 bases, J shed 4 bases, and the junction held 5 bases outside the gene matches. The CDR3 DNA follows: TGTGCCAGTAGCGAGGGACAGGGGGCGGCAGATACGCAGTATTTT. Encoded protein: CASSEGQGAADTQYF. Variable domain in full (rest from reference TRBV19 and TRBJ2-3): DGGITQSPKYLFRKEGQNVTLSCEQNLNHDAMYWYRQDPGQGLRLIYYSQIVNDFQKGDIAEGYSVSREKKESFPLTVTSAQKNPTAFYLCASSEGQGAADTQYFGPGTRLTVL.

This clone occurred a few times. This CDR3 reads CASSGLGGYTF. CDR3 in DNA: TGTGCCAGCAGCGGCCTCGGGGGCTACACCTTC. The gene calls are TRBV2 and TRBJ1-2; D gene ambiguous. CDR1 and CDR2 (germline): SNHLY, FYNNEI. The CDR3 consists of 11 residues. V lost 6 bases and J lost 8, with 10 bases in between.

V is TRBV7-9 and J is TRBJ2-5, with 8 bases lining up with TRBD1. Germline trimming cut 5 bases from V and 2 bases from J; bases unmatched to any gene: 7. This CDR3 is 15 amino acids long. Germline CDR1 SEHNR, CDR2 FQNEAQ (reference sequence). The CDR3 DNA follows: TGTGCCAGCAGCCCGCAGGGGGCGATTCAAGAGACCCAGTACTTC. As protein: CASSPQGAIQETQYF.